The 28 T cell receptor beta chains below were found in one sample sequenced in a study of early T cells in non-severe SARS-CoV-2 infection. TCRdb recomputed calls from the 5' RACE reads with MiXCR, one row per CDR3 protein. The sample holds tens of thousands of distinct CDR3 sequences, 5.8% seen once. Sequencing used whole blood. These receptors were obtained from an adult who was a healthcare worker with PCR-confirmed SARS-CoV-2 infection or an uninfected control (not recorded which).

This clonotype came up many times. The V gene is TRBV7-9, the J gene TRBJ1-6; the D is unclear. Germline loops: CDR1 SEHNR, CDR2 FQNEAQ (reference sequence). Trimming removed 3 bases from V and 0 bases from J, with 3 bases in between. CDR3 length equals 14 residues. In DNA form, the CDR3 reads TGTGCCAGCAGCTTGGGCTCCTATAATTCACCCCTCCACTTT. Protein product: CASSLGSYNSPLHF.

This clonotype was observed a handful of times. This rearrangement joins TRBV11-2 to TRBJ2-5, with D possibly matching TRBD2 (5 bases). The CDR3 has 14 residues. Germline V gene data show CDR1 as SGHAT and CDR2 as FQNNGV. Trimming removed 1 base from V and 1 base from J, with 7 bases in between. The CDR3 DNA reads TGTGCCAGCAGCTTAGTGAGGGTCCAAGAGACCCAGTACTTC. It codes for CASSLVRVQETQYF. The variable domain in full, completed from reference TRBV11-2 and TRBJ2-5, reads EAGVAQSPRYKIIEKRQSVAFWCNPISGHATLYWYQQILGQGPKLLIQFQNNGVVDDSQLPKDRFSAERLKGVDSTLKIQPAKLEDSAVYLCASSLVRVQETQYFGPGTRLLVL.

This clonotype was picked up many times. The chain has TRBV10-3 and TRBJ2-2; TRBD1 matches 11 bases. Germline lookup yields CDR1 ENHRY and CDR2 SYGVKD. The length of the CDR3 is 18 residues. After removal of 4 bases from V and 0 bases from J, the junction contained 7 bases not matched to a gene. The CDR3 region has the DNA TGTGCCATCAGTGGTGGACAGGGGGCCTATTCGAACACCGGGGAGCTGTTTTTT. Its translation: CAISGGQGAYSNTGELFF.

This clonotype was counted at least ten times. The chain recombines TRBV4-2 with TRBJ1-1; D is unresolved. CDR3 length: 14 residues. Trimming removed 5 bases from V and 1 base from J, with 11 bases in between. The germline CDR1 and CDR2 sequences are LGHNA and YNFKEQ. The CDR3 nucleotides read TGTGCCAGCAGCTACCTCACCTCGAACACTGAAGCTTTCTTT. Its protein is CASSYLTSNTEAFF.

Many counts were recorded for this clonotype. This chain links TRBV12-3 or TRBV12-4 with TRBJ2-5, with TRBD2 identical over 12 bases. V lost 6 bases and J lost 5; bases outside the gene matches: 4. The CDR3 sequence is 14 residues long. CDR3 sequence (DNA): TGTGCCAGCAGATCGACTAGCGGGGGTGAGACCCAGTACTTC. Translated, it gives CASRSTSGGETQYF.

This clonotype has a count of ten or more. V gene TRBV11-1 combines with J gene TRBJ2-3; TRBD2 matches at 11 bases. This CDR3 is built from 18 residues. Germline CDR1 is SGHAT and CDR2 is FQDESV (reference sequence). Trimming removed 4 bases from V and 5 bases from J; junction bases left unmatched: 14. CDR3 residues: CASSSLGTSGSGRDTQYF. The CDR3 bases are TGTGCCAGCAGCTCTCTCGGGACTAGCGGTTCCGGGAGAGATACGCAGTATTTT.

This clonotype was seen repeatedly, ten times or more. The genes are TRBV3-1 and TRBJ1-3; maybe TRBD1 (5 bases). Germline loops: CDR1 LGHDT, CDR2 YNNKEL (reference sequence). Trimming removed 3 bases from V and 8 bases from J, with 17 bases in between. The CDR3 extends over 15 amino acids. This CDR3 is CASSHYPGTRDTIYF. The CDR3 DNA follows: TGTGCCAGCAGCCATTATCCCGGGACGCGGGACACCATATATTTT.

The chain couples TRBV7-6 to TRBJ2-2; 7 bases are shared with TRBD1. CDR1 SGHVS and CDR2 FNYEAQ come from the germline V gene. The ends lost 2 bases at V and 4 bases at J; junction bases unmatched: 4. The CDR3 totals 15 residues. The CDR3 spells CASSLLTGSTGELFF. The CDR3, as DNA: TGTGCCAGCAGCTTACTGACAGGGAGCACCGGGGAGCTGTTTTTT. Drawing the rest from reference TRBV7-6 and TRBJ2-2, the complete variable domain is GAGVSQSPRYKVTKRGQDVALRCDPISGHVSLYWYRQALGQGPEFLTYFNYEAQQDKSGLPNDRFSAERPEGSISTLTIQRTEQRDSAMYRCASSLLTGSTGELFFGEGSRLTVL.

This clonotype came up many times. The chain combines TRBV20-1 with TRBJ2-1, with D perhaps TRBD1 or TRBD2 (5 bases each). V lost 6 bases to trimming and J lost 0 bases, with 15 bases between them. Germline V gives CDR1 DFQATT, CDR2 SNEGSKA (reference sequence). This CDR3 spans 15 amino acids. CDR3 sequence reads: CSAGTGTSSYNEQFF. CDR3 bases: TGCAGTGCAGGAACCGGGACGAGCTCCTACAATGAGCAGTTCTTC.

This clonotype was counted ten times or more. The chain uses TRBV4-3 and TRBJ2-3; D perhaps matches TRBD2 (6 bases). Germline V gene data show CDR1 as LGHNA and CDR2 as YSLEER. The length of the CDR3 is 15 residues. V was trimmed by 4 bases and J by 1 base, leaving 12 bases between them. The CDR3 sequence is CASSRREVGTDTQYF. The CDR3, as DNA: TGCGCCAGCAGCCGAAGGGAGGTCGGCACAGATACGCAGTATTTT.

This clonotype was seen ten or more times. V is TRBV12-3 or TRBV12-4 and J is TRBJ2-1, with TRBD2 identical over 7 bases. V lost 6 bases, J lost 3 bases, and 5 bases stayed unmatched. This CDR3 contains 14 residues. The CDR3 is CASRRRTSYNEQFF. The CDR3 DNA reads as TGTGCCAGCAGACGACGGACTAGCTACAATGAGCAGTTCTTC.

This clonotype was recorded a few times. CDR3 nucleotide sequence: TGTGCCAGCAGCCAAGTGGCCAGCGGGGGGCCGACTACGCAGTATTTT. It is translated as CASSQVASGGPTTQYF. This chain uses TRBV4-2 with TRBJ2-3, with 9 positions matching TRBD2. Germline V CDR1 and CDR2: LGHNA, YNFKEQ. The trim removed 1 base at V and 8 bases at J, leaving 10 bases unmatched. This CDR3 has 16 residues.

The gene calls are TRBV18 and TRBJ2-1; 10 bases fit TRBD2. The CDR3 totals 14 residues. CDR1 KGHSH and CDR2 LQKENI come from the germline V gene. The V segment lost 8 bases and the J segment 5 bases; nucleotides outside the gene matches: 6. The CDR3 is CASTLTSGDNEQFF. The CDR3 nucleotides are TGTGCCAGCACCTTAACTAGCGGGGACAATGAGCAGTTCTTC.

This clonotype was seen repeatedly, ten times or more. The chain combines TRBV6-2 or TRBV6-3 with TRBJ1-1, with no clear D. Germline V gene lookup returns CDR1 MNHEY and CDR2 SVGEGT. The CDR3 contains 14 residues. Trimming took 2 bases from V and 6 from J, leaving 13 bases between them. CDR3 sequence: CASSYPRWEAEAFF. CDR3 DNA sequence: TGTGCCAGCAGTTACCCCCGGTGGGAGGCTGAAGCTTTCTTT.

This clonotype was counted ten times or more. The V call is TRBV6-4, the J call TRBJ2-1; TRBD1 agrees at 10 bases. Trimming cost V 5 bases and J 2 bases; bases outside gene matches: 3. CDR1 and CDR2 from the germline V gene are MRHNA and SNTAGT. The CDR3 totals 15 residues. CDR3 DNA sequence: TGTGCCAGCAGTCCGGGACAGGGGACCTACAATGAGCAGTTCTTC. This encodes CASSPGQGTYNEQFF.

This clonotype turned up a few times. V gene TRBV20-1 combines with J gene TRBJ1-2, with D tentatively TRBD1 (6 bases). The CDR3 has 15 residues. V was shortened by 5 bases and J by 9 bases, with 25 bases between the two germline ends. CDR1 is DFQATT, CDR2 SNEGSKA, per germline (reference sequence). CDR3 DNA: TGCAGTGCTCCCCTAGGGGGGACGGCCCGAAATCGCTACACCTTC. It codes for CSAPLGGTARNRYTF.

This clonotype was found a few times. The chain combines TRBV20-1 with TRBJ2-7; D uncertain. This CDR3 comprises 13 residues. V was pared by 1 base and J by 2 bases, with 9 bases between. The germline CDR1 and CDR2 sequences are DFQATT and SNEGSKA (reference sequence). CDR3 sequence: CSARVGITYEQYF. The CDR3 bases are TGCAGTGCTAGAGTTGGGATTACCTACGAGCAGTACTTC.

This clonotype showed up many times. The CDR3 bases are TGTGCCAGCAGACAGGGGCTTCTCCGTGAAAAACTGTTTTTT. Translated: CASRQGLLREKLFF. The chain employs TRBV12-3 or TRBV12-4 and TRBJ1-4, with TRBD1 matching over 7 bases. This CDR3 comprises 14 residues. V lost 6 bases and J lost 7; bases outside the gene matches: 8.

Many counts were recorded for this clonotype. The rearrangement uses TRBV10-3 and TRBJ2-7; D is unclear. Germline lookup yields CDR1 ENHRY and CDR2 SYGVKD. CDR3 length: 11 residues. V was shortened by 2 bases and J by 4 bases, with 3 bases between the two germline ends. In nucleotides, the CDR3 is TGTGCCATCAGTGAGATGTACGAGCAGTACTTC. This gives the protein CAISEMYEQYF.

The table lists this clonotype with many counts. The V and J genes are TRBV7-2 and TRBJ1-2, with D tentatively TRBD1 (5 bases). Trimming removed 5 bases at V and 4 bases at J, with 14 bases between. The CDR3 runs to 14 residues. The germline V gene has CDR1 SGHTA and CDR2 FQGNSA. CDR3 nucleotide sequence: TGTGCCAGCAGCCCCCAAGAGGGGCTCTATGGCTACACCTTC. Amino acids: CASSPQEGLYGYTF.

In its sample, this clonotype was seen a few times. This chain links TRBV4-2 with TRBJ2-3; no clear D gene. V was shortened by 2 bases and J by 0 bases, with 6 bases between the two germline ends. This CDR3 has 14 amino acids. CDR1 and CDR2 from the germline V gene are LGHNA and YNFKEQ. CDR3: CASSQQTSTDTQYF. CDR3 nucleotide sequence: TGTGCCAGCAGCCAACAAACTAGCACAGATACGCAGTATTTT.

This clonotype was seen ten or more times. V and J are TRBV27 and TRBJ2-7; 7 positions match TRBD1. The CDR3 extends over 13 amino acids. Trimming at V came to 5 bases and at J to 3 bases, leaving 4 bases not matched to a gene. Germline loops: CDR1 MNHEY, CDR2 SMNVEV (reference sequence). The CDR3 bases are TGTGCCAGCAGTCTAGGACAGGACTACGAGCAGTACTTC. Translated, it gives CASSLGQDYEQYF.

V is TRBV5-4 and J is TRBJ2-2; tentative D call: TRBD2 (6 bases). This CDR3 is 14 amino acids long. Germline V gives CDR1 SGHNT, CDR2 YYREEE (reference sequence). Deletions cut 0 bases from V and 4 bases from J, with 7 bases between. CDR3 residues: CASSLAGGTGELFF. The CDR3 DNA follows: TGTGCCAGCAGCTTGGCCGGGGGCACCGGGGAGCTGTTTTTT.

This clonotype was detected ten times or more. This sequence joins TRBV9 and TRBJ2-1, with TRBD2 identical over 12 bases. After removal of 0 bases from V and 2 bases from J, the junction contained 6 bases not matched to a gene. CDR1 SGDLS and CDR2 YYNGEE come from the germline V gene. This CDR3 is built from 18 residues. The CDR3 region is CASSVAAASGRAYNEQFF. The CDR3 DNA follows: TGTGCCAGCAGCGTAGCTGCGGCTAGCGGGAGGGCCTACAATGAGCAGTTCTTC.

This clonotype was seen only a few times. The J gene is TRBJ1-2, the V gene TRBV7-2, with D perhaps matching TRBD1 (5 bases). Trimming removed 5 bases at V and 0 bases at J, with 13 bases between. This CDR3 spans 15 amino acids. In germline, CDR1 is SGHTA, CDR2 FQGNSA. The CDR3: CASSPGRIANYGYTF. CDR3 nucleotides: TGTGCCAGCAGCCCGGGACGGATCGCTAACTATGGCTACACCTTC.

This clonotype was picked up one time. With a much larger clone just one base away, this may be a read error. This chain connects TRBV27 to TRBJ2-7, with TRBD1 matching 8 bases. The germline V gene has CDR1 MNHEY and CDR2 SMNVEV (reference sequence). CDR3 size: 14 residues. Losses at the gene ends were 8 bases for V and 6 bases for J; bases not matched to a gene: 12. The CDR3 spells CASGGGRGPGEQYF. CDR3 coding DNA: TGTGCCAGCGGAGGGGGCAGGGGGCCTGGCGAGCAGTACTTC.

In this sample, this clonotype turned up many times. The chain joins TRBV7-3 to TRBJ2-3; 7 bases match TRBD2. The V and J ends lost 6 bases and 5 bases, in that order; junction bases with no gene match: 11. The V gene's germline CDR1 is SGHTA and CDR2 FQGTGA. CDR3 length: 15 residues. CDR3 DNA sequence: TGTGCCAGCAGTCAACTAGCGAGCGGGGAAGATACGCAGTATTTT. Translation: CASSQLASGEDTQYF.

This clonotype was seen repeatedly, ten times or more. V usage is TRBV20-1 and J usage is TRBJ2-1; possible D gene TRBD2, 5 bases. V shed 6 bases and J shed 2 bases, with 17 bases lying between them. This CDR3 is 15 amino acids long. Germline V lookup: CDR1 DFQATT, CDR2 SNEGSKA (reference sequence). Here the CDR3 DNA reads TGCAGTGCCGGCGGAGGTGCCCAGGCCTACAATGAGCAGTTCTTC. It specifies CSAGGGAQAYNEQFF.